This T cell receptor beta chain was sequenced during a study of CD8+ T cells in alopecia areata. Study findings and constraints: For patients receiving tofacitinib, scalp clonality and expanded CD8+ clones among the top 100 significantly decreased. Elevated clonality characterized lesional scalp relative to normal scalp, particularly in alopecia totalis/universalis.

Worth noting for this clone: What it binds is unknown. The germline gene is not matched at one end of the junction; a read error may be the cause.

In germline, CDR1 is SSHAT, CDR2 FNYEAQ (reference sequence). The CDR3 runs 13 residues. Specified treatment: oral pan-JAK inhibitor, 5-10 mg twice daily. Following RNA extraction, reverse transcription yielded cDNA that acted as the sequencing template. TCRdb keeps only in-frame clones here, not all; method: immunoSEQ multiplex PCR. The sample carries about 270,000 clones, roughly 60% recorded once. The rearrangement joins TRBV7-7 to TRBJ2-1; D possibly corresponds to TRBD1 (5 bases). This specimen consisted of CD4+ T cells sorted from blood, obtained at week 52, from a patient treated with tofacitinib. This receptor was taken from a human donor with alopecia areata. DNA of the CDR3: TGTGCTAGCAGCTCCCAGGGATACAATGAGCAGTTCTTC. It codes for CASSSQGYNEQFF.